These 15 T cell receptor beta chains were all obtained from the same sample, sequenced in a study of blood T cell repertoires in COVID-19 (TCRdb year 2020). The method was the immunoSEQ multiplex PCR assay. This immuneACCESS table, as held by TCRdb, lists in-frame sequences with V and J called but not all clones. Of the missing ones, under half trace to an unresolved V gene in checked studies; the others have no known cause. The sample contains around 500,000 clones, 88% of them found a single time. The ten largest make up approximately 1.8% of the sample. Sequenced material: PBMCs or T cells enriched from blood (not recorded which). Receptors were obtained from a woman aged 40-49 years who had recovered from COVID-19.

The V gene is TRBV18, the J gene TRBJ1-1, with D unresolved. CDR3 length: 14 amino acids. V gave up 4 bases and J gave up 0 bases, with 9 bases separating them. The germline CDR1 and CDR2 sequences are KGHSH and LQKENI. CDR3 DNA: TGTGCCAGCTCACGGCTTTCCGTGAACACTGAAGCTTTCTTT. Amino acids: CASSRLSVNTEAFF.

This clone has just one count. The gene calls are TRBV27 and TRBJ2-1; 16 bases fit TRBD2. The length of the CDR3 is 20 residues. The V gene end was trimmed by 5 bases and the J gene end by 0 bases; junction bases not matched to a gene: 10. The germline V gene has CDR1 MNHEY and CDR2 SMNVEV (reference sequence). This chain's CDR3 is CASSEKPGLAGGPSYNEQFF. DNA of the CDR3: TGTGCCAGCAGTGAAAAACCGGGACTAGCGGGAGGGCCCTCCTACAATGAGCAGTTCTTC.

The chain couples TRBV19 to TRBJ2-5; tentative D call: TRBD2 (6 bases). The CDR3 is 14 residues long. Germline values: CDR1 LNHDA, CDR2 SQIVND (reference sequence). V was trimmed by 5 bases and J by 5 bases, leaving 15 bases between them. The CDR3 DNA reads TGTGCCAGTAGTCATATACGGGAGAAGGAGACCCAGTACTTC. Its protein is CASSHIREKETQYF.

The chain links TRBV6-2 or TRBV6-3 to TRBJ2-5, with 7 bases lining up with TRBD1. Trimming at V came to 4 bases and at J to 6 bases, leaving 11 bases not matched to a gene. The CDR3 has 15 amino acids. Germline CDR1 reads MNHEY; CDR2 reads SVGEGT. The CDR3 nucleotides are TGTGCCAGCAGTTCGATGGACAGGCCCCGGAAGACCCAGTACTTC. Protein product: CASSSMDRPRKTQYF.

The rearrangement joins TRBV7-6 to TRBJ2-7; tentatively, D is TRBD2 (6 bases). Trimming left V 2 bases short and J 5 bases short, with 19 bases between. Germline CDR1 SGHVS, CDR2 FNYEAQ. There are 16 residues in the CDR3. The CDR3 sequence: CASSLWSLEGPHEQYF. CDR3 nucleotide sequence: TGTGCCAGCAGCTTATGGTCTTTGGAGGGGCCCCACGAGCAGTACTTC.

The chain is built from TRBV5-6 and TRBJ2-1; the D is unclear. The germline V gene has CDR1 SGHDT and CDR2 YYEEEE. The length of the CDR3 is 15 residues. Trimming pared 6 bases from V and 8 bases from J, leaving 21 bases between. The CDR3 spells CASKLDGSPSDEQFF. CDR3 bases: TGTGCCAGCAAGCTTGACGGGTCACCCTCGGATGAGCAGTTCTTC.

This rearrangement joins TRBV6-5 to TRBJ1-1; possible D gene TRBD1, 5 bases. Trimming cost V 1 base and J 1 base, with 10 bases left between them. The CDR3 has 15 residues. Germline V lookup: CDR1 MNHEY, CDR2 SVGAGI. CDR3 DNA sequence: TGTGCCAGCAGTTACTTAGCAGGGCCGAACACTGAAGCTTTCTTT. Translating gives CASSYLAGPNTEAFF.

This chain joins TRBV27 and TRBJ2-7; the D gene is possibly TRBD1 (6 bases). Trimming pared 4 bases from V and 3 bases from J, leaving 13 bases between. Germline CDR1 and CDR2: MNHEY and SMNVEV (reference sequence). This CDR3 is built from 14 residues. The DNA of the CDR3 is TGTGCCAGCAGTTCGGACAGCTTCTACTACGAGCAGTACTTC. Translation gives CASSSDSFYYEQYF.

V is TRBV6-1 and J is TRBJ1-4; tentative D call: TRBD1 (6 bases). The germline CDR1 and CDR2 sequences are MNHNS and SASEGT. Trimming cost V 1 base and J 10 bases, with 13 bases left between them. The CDR3 extends over 14 amino acids. In DNA form, the CDR3 reads TGTGCCAGCAGTGAAGGGACAGCTCAACGAAAACTGTTTTTT. This translates into CASSEGTAQRKLFF.

The chain has TRBV4-3 and TRBJ2-1; TRBD2 might be the D (5 bases). V lost 3 bases and J 2 bases, leaving 14 bases between the germline ends. The CDR3 runs 16 residues. CDR1 and CDR2 (germline): LGHNA, YSLEER. The DNA of the CDR3 is TGCGCCAGCAGCCAGAGGGAGAGCGGAACCTACAATGAGCAGTTCTTC. Protein product: CASSQRESGTYNEQFF.

J is TRBJ1-2 and V is TRBV6-5; D is perhaps TRBD1 (6 bases). Trimming left V 6 bases short and J 8 bases short, with 22 bases between. This CDR3 has 15 residues. The germline gives CDR1 MNHEY, CDR2 SVGAGI. The CDR3 DNA reads as TGTGCCAGCAGCCGGGACAACGGAGGAATTGGAGGCTACACCTTC. Encoded protein: CASSRDNGGIGGYTF.

The count of this clone is one. This chain connects TRBV11-2 to TRBJ2-1; 8 nucleotides line up with TRBD2. The V gene end was trimmed by 1 base and the J gene end by 6 bases; junction bases not matched to a gene: 8. CDR1 and CDR2 (germline): SGHAT, FQNNGV. CDR3 length: 16 amino acids. CDR3 coding DNA: TGTGCCAGCAGCTTAGTCGGGACTAGGGCCCTCAATGAGCAGTTCTTC. It encodes CASSLVGTRALNEQFF.

The genes are TRBV5-1 and TRBJ1-5; 9 bases align to TRBD1. The trim removed 2 bases at V and 5 bases at J, leaving 2 bases unmatched. The CDR3 spans 14 residues. The V gene's germline CDR1 is SGHRS and CDR2 YFSETQ. CDR3 sequence (DNA): TGCGCCAGCAGCTTTACAGGGGGCGATCAGCCCCAGCATTTT. Its translation is CASSFTGGDQPQHF.

V gene TRBV24-1 combines with J gene TRBJ2-5, with no clear D. CDR3 size: 12 residues. Germline-derived CDR1 and CDR2 are KGHDR and SFDVKD. V was cut by 3 bases and J by 5 bases, with 6 bases left in between. This CDR3 reads CATSDTRETQYF. CDR3 DNA sequence: TGTGCCACCAGTGATACCCGGGAGACCCAGTACTTC.

This rearrangement joins TRBV3-1 (or the pseudogene TRBV3-2) to TRBJ1-3, with D hard to call. This CDR3 spans 16 amino acids. Per germline, CDR1 LGHDT and CDR2 YNNKEL (reference sequence). Deletions cut 0 bases from V and 2 bases from J, with 11 bases between. The CDR3, as DNA: TGTGCCAGCAGCCAAGATGGCGGGGAGGCTGGAAACACCATATATTTT. Encoded protein: CASSQDGGEAGNTIYF.